A selection of T cell receptor beta chains follows, all from one sample in a study of blood T cells in healthy people across ages. TCRdb called the 5' RACE reads again in MiXCR, with one record for every CDR3 protein. Here the sample spans approximately 360,000 distinct CDR3 sequences, 52% being singletons. Material for sequencing was blood. Receptors were obtained from a man in his 60s in good health. Both conserved end residues are part of each CDR3. Some rows mark clone size as missing; the rest say once, few, many or name a class of expanded clone.

clone_size	v_call	j_call	cdr3_aa
.	TRBV20-1	TRBJ2-1	CSARAGLAGVDEQFF
.	TRBV12-3/TRBV12-4	TRBJ2-5	CASSPQGGRQETQYF
few	TRBV7-9	TRBJ1-5	CASSGTVDQPQHF
.	TRBV16	TRBJ2-3	CASSQRGKGDTQYF
.	TRBV25-1	TRBJ1-6	CASADRGLSPLHF
few	TRBV29-1	TRBJ2-1	CSVDPRVRGDEQFF
.	TRBV27	TRBJ2-2	CASTEPRGAVGLFF
few	TRBV4-2	TRBJ1-2	CASSQVGDGYTF
few	TRBV4-2	TRBJ1-1	CASSQRDSRENTEAFF
.	TRBV12-3/TRBV12-4	TRBJ2-3	CASSAQRHTQYF
few	TRBV20-1	TRBJ2-7	CSALGTSGAGEQYF
many	TRBV5-1	.	CASSPEGTSGGSYNEQYF
.	TRBV7-9	TRBJ2-1	CASSNLQGGSSSYNEQFF
.	TRBV7-8	TRBJ1-2	CASSSGGGLRGYTF
.	TRBV28	.	CASSAELPGEQYF
.	TRBV6-5	TRBJ1-4	CASSYLQPPGPEKLFF
.	TRBV7-8	TRBJ1-5	CASSLRDRDNQPQHF
few	TRBV7-2	TRBJ2-7	CASALEGGRGGEQYF
.	TRBV6-6	.	CASSPLSSYNEQYF
few	TRBV6-5	TRBJ2-7	CASSYSREGVYEQYF
.	TRBV29-1	TRBJ1-5	CSVQGSNQPQHF
few	TRBV20-1	TRBJ2-5	CSAKAVAGGQQETQYF
few	TRBV6-1	TRBJ2-3	CASSEVRGSDTQYF
.	TRBV6-2/TRBV6-3	TRBJ2-3	CASNPRGGTDTQYF
.	TRBV7-9	TRBJ1-6	CASSLDGTGHSPLHF
few	TRBV12-3/TRBV12-4	TRBJ1-5	CASSFTRGHNQPQHF
.	TRBV7-8	TRBJ2-7	CASSLSVGGSYEQYF
once	TRBV12-3/TRBV12-4	TRBJ2-3	CASSLGSGRAIDTQYF
.	TRBV29-1	TRBJ2-1	CSVVPDPGHINEQFF
few	TRBV30	TRBJ2-6	CAWGGDLSSGANVLTF
.	TRBV12-3/TRBV12-4	TRBJ2-1	CASSFRGVPNNEQFF
.	TRBV12-3/TRBV12-4	TRBJ1-4	CASSSSGALGEKLFF
.	TRBV20-1	TRBJ2-3	CSAHHGGPDTQYF
.	TRBV18	TRBJ1-2	CASSPGQGLNGYTF
.	TRBV29-1	TRBJ1-2	CSVHGTGALRSGYTF
.	TRBV2	TRBJ2-1	CASSEQRAQFF
once	TRBV27	TRBJ2-5	CASSLRGQIYNEQYF
few	TRBV9	TRBJ2-1	CASSPRSSYNEQFF
few	TRBV7-2	TRBJ2-3	CASSLGRPGLAGADTQYF
.	TRBV7-9	TRBJ2-7	CASGEGLAYEQYF
few	TRBV25-1	.	CASSEQNIQYF
.	TRBV6-2/TRBV6-3	TRBJ1-5	CASSYSLAGANQPQHF
.	TRBV28	TRBJ2-5	CASSLGGPGRKTQYF
.	TRBV4-3	TRBJ2-3	CASSQDLGGHGTDTQYF
.	TRBV29-1	TRBJ2-7	CSVAGGQGSYEQYF
.	TRBV18	TRBJ2-2	CASSQRTGGTGKLFF
.	TRBV27	TRBJ2-1	CASIRTGGVEQFF
.	TRBV29-1	TRBJ2-1	CSVETGTGGLSEQFF
.	TRBV20-1	TRBJ2-1	CSASRPSGGNNEQFF
few	TRBV20-1	TRBJ2-3	CSASWREGFTQYF
few	TRBV7-9	TRBJ2-5	CASTTHRETQYF
.	TRBV25-1	TRBJ1-2	CASSDALSGVGYTF
.	TRBV6-2/TRBV6-3	TRBJ2-3	CASRKARSGGTDTQYF
.	TRBV5-1	TRBJ2-7	CASSQDFREQYF
.	TRBV10-1	TRBJ1-1	CASSRDPGSTEAFF
.	TRBV4-2	TRBJ1-2	CASSLQRGNSYGYTF
few	TRBV12-3/TRBV12-4	TRBJ2-7	CASSDSGRLAPHEQYF
.	TRBV20-1	TRBJ2-7	CSAISGRGSYEQYF
.	TRBV11-2	.	CASSTGGGRETQYF